This TCR beta chain was documented in a study of breast tumors, draining lymph nodes, adjacent tissues. Germline V gene sequence: CDR1 MNHNY, CDR2 SVGAGI (reference sequence). This CDR3 is built from 15 residues. Axillary draining lymph nodes of breast cancer patients supplied the node samples. TCRdb fed the multiplex PCR reads into MiXCR, producing one record per CDR3 protein. Found here are approximately 88,000 distinct CDR3 sequences, 25% to 35% of them singletons; the top ten hold about 8%. In its sample, this clonotype was seen many times. The junction shows a germline mismatch at one end, possibly a read error.

The sequenced material came from axillary lymph node tissue. The TCR originated in a female donor with breast cancer. Some clones in this sample may be carry-over from other donors' samples. This chain links TRBV6-6 with TRBJ2-7; 10 bases align to TRBD2. The CDR3 nucleotides are TGTGCCAGCAGTCACTCGAGTTCTAGCGGGAGCGAGCAGTACTTC. Its translation is CASSHSSSSGSEQYF.